This TCR beta chain emerged from a study of T cells in Graves' hyperthyroidism and ophthalmopathy (dated by TCRdb to about 2019). Regarding the complete study: To identify distinguishing TCR V-J signatures, a discovery cohort of 100 or so patients was used, comprising 43 with Graves' ophthalmopathy and 57 with stable Graves' hyperthyroidism. Prospective prediction of ophthalmopathy was tested in an independent validation cohort consisting of about 19 hyperthyroidism patients and over 15 patients who later progressed to ophthalmopathy. The approximately 98 discovery patients were randomly divided into training and test sets at a 7:3 ratio. In several Graves' hyperthyroidism patients, the study also compared T-cell repertoires from thyroid tissue with T-cell repertoires from blood. Once sampling was done, hyperthyroidism patients were given methimazole at a starting dose of 30 mg daily, whereas ophthalmopathy patients were given high-dose intravenous methylprednisolone. The paper describes TCR Vbeta CDR3 sequencing of 140 or so peripheral blood samples, made up of some 42 ophthalmopathy patients, more than 70 hyperthyroidism patients and 17 progressor patients.

TCR beta CDR3 regions were amplified from RNA transcripts. For the first round of RT-PCR on the TCR CDR3, the HTBI primer set was used together with the Qiagen OneStep RT-PCR kit. Libraries were constructed in a second round of multiplex PCR, after which size selection and purification were carried out. Sequencing of the libraries was done on an Illumina HiSeq2000 using paired-end 100 bp reads. Per the original workflow: SOAPnuke was used to process the raw data, with reads discarded if the reads contained adapters or uncalled bases, had a mean Phred below 15, or lacked an exact constant-primer or identifier match. COPE v1.2.5 was used to merge the high-quality paired reads, and each unique nucleotide sequence was defined as a clonotype. MiTCR v1.1 was used to align the clonotypes against IMGT TRBV, TRBD and TRBJ reference segments. Analysis was restricted to V-J combinations with a frequency above 0.0001, which covered over 98% of repertoires. A TCS score was defined as the ratio between F50 (clonal expansion) and ExV (chaos), using BLOSUM62-based TCRdist between CDR3 peptides within each V-J. Welch's t-statistics and random forest reduced 500 to 650 V-J features to 13, which were used in a naive Bayes classifier (R e1071). The Morisita-Horn index was used to measure how similar the thyroid and blood repertoires were. The public reads were quality trimmed at Q25 with fastp and then assembled into clones with MiXCR by TCRdb, keeping productive beta chains. Each CDR3 protein gets just one entry, which takes the most common genes and DNA from the rows behind it. None of the V and J calls come from the authors' own analysis; TCRdb made them. This sample lists a few hundred thousand distinct CDR3 sequences; under 60% were detected once. Of the sample, more than 7% is held by the ten largest clones.

Stable Graves' hyperthyroidism was defined as the absence of progression to ophthalmopathy over 18 months of follow-up. The hyperthyroidism patients were between 18 and 65 years old and newly diagnosed, with a disease duration of less than 2 months. Any patient with an uncontrolled infection, another autoimmune disease, pregnancy or lactation was excluded. Diagnoses relied on clinical symptoms, serum thyroxine and TRAb, thyroid ultrasound and orbital computed tomography. Total RNA was extracted with Trizol reagent, and quality was checked on an Agilent 2100 Bioanalyzer. Ten or more counts support this clonotype. Its antigen is still unknown. Nothing much larger sits one base from this clone, and base qualities are not available. The research as a whole found: In validation, progression to ophthalmopathy was predicted by the model with almost 71% sensitivity and roughly 72% specificity, a median of roughly 6 months before onset. A model built on a 13 V-J signature distinguished ophthalmopathy from stable hyperthyroidism, reaching roughly 88% sensitivity and approximately 81% specificity in cross-validation and 80%/75% in testing. Most expanded thyroid clonotypes (frequency above 0.001) were also detected in blood, a finding suggesting that blood repertoires may reflect thyroid immune responses. No statistical method was used to set the sample size in advance, and investigators knew the group allocation.

The CDR3 spans 16 residues, from the cysteine through the phenylalanine. The entry retains the CDR3 DNA only, 48 bases that are in frame from base 1. Deletion took 2 bases off V and 1 base off J, with a span of 12 bases between the germline ends. Reading the germline V gene gives CDR1 SGHTA and CDR2 FQGNSA. The rearrangement joined TRBV7-2 to TRBJ1-3, with the D gene not confidently named. The specimen sequenced was peripheral blood or thyroid tissue (not recorded which). The TCR comes from a woman aged 18-29 years with Graves' hyperthyroidism. Here is the DNA: TGTGCCAGCAGCTTACTTCGGACGGGTTCTGGAAACACCATATATTTT. This yields the protein CASSLLRTGSGNTIYF.